The 31 T cell receptor beta chains in this list originate from one sample, sequenced in a study of glioma-infiltrating T cells (dated by TCRdb to about 2016). Data came from an Illumina MiSeq. The iRepertoire nested amplicon-rescue multiplex PCR (arm-PCR) platform was used to amplify TCR alpha and beta CDR3 regions from RNA. Through fastp at Q25 and MiXCR, TCRdb rebuilt clones from the public reads, retaining in-frame beta chains. Each CDR3 protein gets just one entry, which takes the most common genes and DNA from the rows behind it. In all, the sample holds more than 350,000 distinct CDR3 sequences, and about two fifths of those were seen once. Around 13% of the sample belongs to the ten largest clones. The sequenced sample was glioma tissue, nonneoplastic brain tissue, or PBMCs (not recorded which). Receptor source: a human donor with low-grade glioma or glioblastoma, undergoing nonglioma brain surgery, or in good health (not recorded which).

Notes on this clonotype: Since a much larger clone is just one base distant, this may be a read error. This CDR3 reads CASSAGPWSSSLREANYEQYF. CDR3 nucleotides: TGTGCCAGCTCTGCGGGACCGTGGTCCTCATCGTTGCGGGAGGCAAATTACGAGCAGTACTTC. The J gene is TRBJ2-1, the V gene TRBV27; 8 bases fit TRBD2. The J call may be incorrect, as the DNA end agrees better with TRBJ2-7. CDR3 size: 21 residues. Germline CDR1 and CDR2: MNHEY and SMNVEV (reference sequence).

As regards this clonotype: A much larger clonotype is one base distant, so this may be a read error. The CDR3 does not close with the conserved phenylalanine or tryptophan, likely indicating a read error. V and J are TRBV27 and TRBJ1-1; D remains unclear. Germline loops: CDR1 MNHEY, CDR2 SMNVEV (reference sequence). The CDR3 spans 15 residues. The V gene lost 2 bases and the J gene lost 4 bases, with 14 bases spanning the gap. CDR3 loop: CASSLGQLMITEAFL. CDR3 nucleotides: TGTGCCAGCAGTTTAGGGCAACTGATGATCACTGAAGCTTTCCTT.

A single count supports this clonotype. The rearrangement joins TRBV11-2 to TRBJ2-1; 10 bases line up with TRBD2. The CDR3 runs to 17 residues. V dropped 5 bases and J dropped 8; count of bases not matched to a gene: 15. The germline CDR1 and CDR2 sequences are SGHAT and FQNNGV. Written as DNA, the CDR3 is TGTGCCAGCAGCCTCGGGGCTAGCGGGAGTTCAGGCGATGAGCAGTTCTTC. Amino acid sequence: CASSLGASGSSGDEQFF.

There are many counts of this clonotype. The chain links TRBV20-1 to TRBJ2-3; 8 nucleotides line up with TRBD2. The V gene's germline CDR1 is DFQATT and CDR2 SNEGSKA (reference sequence). The CDR3 loop spans 15 amino acids. V was clipped by 6 bases and J by 4 bases; unmatched bases: 12. As DNA, the CDR3 is TGCAGTGCCATAAGCATAGCGGGATCCCCAGATACGCAGTATTTT. Encoded protein: CSAISIAGSPDTQYF.

Only a few counts were recorded for this clonotype. The chain links TRBV5-1 to TRBJ2-1; weak D call: TRBD2 (6 bases). V was shortened by 7 bases and J by 3 bases, with 17 bases between the two germline ends. This CDR3 has 15 amino acids. Germline assignment: CDR1 SGHRS and CDR2 YFSETQ. This CDR3 reads CASYAMGGGYNEQFF. In nucleotides, the CDR3 is TGCGCCAGCTACGCCATGGGGGGAGGCTACAATGAGCAGTTCTTC.

V gene TRBV27 combines with J gene TRBJ2-7; 11 bases agree with TRBD2. The CDR3 consists of 16 residues. Germline V lookup: CDR1 MNHEY, CDR2 SMNVEV (reference sequence). The trim removed 5 bases at V and 7 bases at J, leaving 13 bases unmatched. The CDR3 spells CASSNPGLAAYNEQYF. In DNA, the CDR3 is TGTGCCAGCAGTAATCCGGGACTAGCGGCATACAATGAGCAGTACTTC.

Notes on this clonotype: A clone one base away is much larger, so this may be a read error. V gene TRBV14 combines with J gene TRBJ1-1; D is undetermined. The CDR3 spans 12 residues. Germline lookup yields CDR1 SGHDN and CDR2 FVKESK. The CDR3 DNA follows: TGTGCCAGCAGCCCAGAATTCACTAAAGCTTTCTTT. Translated: CASSPEFTKAFF.

At least ten counts were recorded for this clonotype. The chain joins TRBV28 to TRBJ1-1; D uncertain. Trimming took off 5 bases at V and 5 bases at J, with 12 bases between the two ends. The CDR3 is 13 residues long. Germline CDR1 reads MDHEN; CDR2 reads SYDVKM. CDR3 loop: CASSIQLRTEAFF. CDR3 sequence (DNA): TGTGCCAGCAGTATCCAATTGAGGACTGAAGCTTTCTTT.

On this clonotype itself: A read error may be the cause here, since a much bigger clone is one base away. Because the CDR3 is missing its conserved closing phenylalanine or tryptophan, this is likely a read error. The chain carries TRBV6-5 and TRBJ2-7; D unclear. This CDR3 is built from 14 residues. Deletions cut 4 bases from V and 2 bases from J, with 12 bases between. The V gene's germline CDR1 is MNHEY and CDR2 SVGAGI. The CDR3 is CASSSLERPYEQYL. CDR3 coding DNA: TGTGCCAGCAGTTCCCTCGAACGACCCTACGAGCAGTACCTC.

As concerns this clonotype: Because the CDR3 is missing its conserved closing phenylalanine or tryptophan, this is likely a read error. The gene calls are TRBV7-9 and TRBJ2-1, with unresolved D. Trimming took off 5 bases at V and 7 bases at J, with 18 bases between the two ends. The length of the CDR3 is 15 residues. Germline values: CDR1 SEHNR, CDR2 FQNEAQ (reference sequence). The CDR3 loop reads CASSPPGFGGNEQFS. The CDR3 DNA is TGTGCCAGCAGCCCACCGGGTTTCGGTGGGAATGAGCAGTTCTCC.

This clonotype came up a few times. The chain carries TRBV20-1 and TRBJ2-3; a possible D gene is TRBD2 (6 bases). The V end was cut by 6 bases, the J end by 10 bases, with 20 bases between. The CDR3 length is 13 residues. Germline loops: CDR1 DFQATT, CDR2 SNEGSKA (reference sequence). The CDR3 sequence is CSAWAVLSGPQYF. CDR3 bases: TGCAGTGCCTGGGCGGTGCTTAGCGGTCCGCAGTATTTT.

This chain connects TRBV27 to TRBJ2-7, with TRBD2 identical over 13 bases. Per germline, CDR1 MNHEY and CDR2 SMNVEV (reference sequence). Trimming took 8 bases from V and 5 from J; bases not matched to a gene: 9. This CDR3 region has 15 residues. The CDR3 loop is CASGHGLAGVNEQYF. The DNA of the CDR3 is TGTGCCAGCGGTCACGGACTAGCGGGAGTAAACGAGCAGTACTTC.

On this clonotype: A single base separates this from a much larger clone, so it may be a read error. The V call is TRBV28, the J call TRBJ1-3; D uncertain. This CDR3 spans 15 amino acids. Trimming took off 5 bases at V and 0 bases at J, with 11 bases between the two ends. Germline V lookup: CDR1 MDHEN, CDR2 SYDVKM. CDR3 DNA sequence: TGTGCCAGCAGTCTGAGACCGAGCTCTGGAAACACCATATATTTT. Residues: CASSLRPSSGNTIYF. Drawing the rest from reference TRBV28 and TRBJ1-3, the complete variable domain is DVKVTQSSRYLVKRTGEKVFLECVQDMDHENMFWYRQDPGLGLRLIYFSYDVKMKEKGDIPEGYSVSREKKERFSLILESASTNQTSMYLCASSLRPSSGNTIYFGEGSWLTVV.

Remarks on this clonotype: A much larger clonotype is one base distant, so this may be a read error. V and J are TRBV6-6 and TRBJ2-1; 8 bases are a match to TRBD2. This CDR3 is 19 amino acids long. Germline V lookup: CDR1 MNHNY, CDR2 SVGAGI (reference sequence). CDR3 sequence reads: CAGSYPSGGPTYPYNEQFF. CDR3 DNA sequence: TGTGCCGGCAGTTACCCGAGCGGGGGCCCCACCTACCCCTACAATGAGCAGTTCTTC.

This clonotype showed up many times. In nucleotides, the CDR3 is TGCAGTGCTAGCGAGGACACCGGCCCGGAATGGAATCAGCCCCAGCATTTT. Translation: CSASEDTGPEWNQPQHF. The chain recombines TRBV20-1 with TRBJ1-5; a possible D gene is TRBD1 (5 bases). Germline V gene sequence: CDR1 DFQATT, CDR2 SNEGSKA (reference sequence). V was shortened by 3 bases and J by 4 bases, with 22 bases between the two germline ends. The CDR3 covers 17 residues.

The chain links TRBV5-6 to TRBJ2-1; maybe TRBD2 (5 bases). The CDR3 has 15 residues. V was shortened by 1 base and J by 2 bases, with 10 bases between the two germline ends. Germline V gene data show CDR1 as SGHDT and CDR2 as YYEEEE. CDR3 in DNA: TGTGCCAGCAGCTTGTCACTAGGACCCTACAATGAGCAGTTCTTC. Amino acid sequence: CASSLSLGPYNEQFF.

The V call is TRBV4-1, the J call TRBJ1-4; 10 positions match TRBD1. The V gene's germline CDR1 is MGHRA and CDR2 YSYEKL. After removal of 0 bases from V and 11 bases from J, the junction contained 9 bases not matched to a gene. The CDR3 is made up of 16 amino acids. CDR3 sequence (DNA): TGCGCCAGCAGCCAAGATGGGACAGGGGAGAGTCGGAAACTGTTTTTT. It translates to CASSQDGTGESRKLFF.

This chain connects TRBV2 to TRBJ2-5; 7 bases match TRBD1. Germline V gene lookup returns CDR1 SNHLY and CDR2 FYNNEI. CDR3 size: 13 residues. V lost 4 bases, J lost 5 bases, and 4 bases stayed unmatched. DNA of the CDR3: TGTGCCAGCAGTGTTACAGGGGAGGAGACCCAGTACTTC. This codes for CASSVTGEETQYF. The full variable domain, with the rest looked up from reference TRBV2 and TRBJ2-5, is EPEVTQTPSHQVTQMGQEVILRCVPISNHLYFYWYRQILGQKVEFLVSFYNNEISEKSEIFDDQFSVERPDGSNFTLKIRSTKLEDSAMYFCASSVTGEETQYFGPGTRLLVL.

This sequence joins TRBV12-3 or TRBV12-4 and TRBJ1-1; D gene ambiguous. Trimming removed 5 bases from V and 2 bases from J, with 12 bases in between. The CDR3 length is 14 residues. The CDR3 sequence is CASSRRNPNTEAFF. The CDR3 bases are TGTGCCAGCAGTCGCAGAAATCCCAACACTGAAGCTTTCTTT.

This clonotype has only one observation. The chain links TRBV19 to TRBJ1-5, with D maybe TRBD1 (5 bases). CDR1 LNHDA and CDR2 SQIVND come from the germline V gene (reference sequence). V gave up 9 bases and J gave up 1 base, with 16 bases separating them. The CDR3 consists of 15 residues. The CDR3: CASKRGRESNQPQHF. The CDR3 bases are TGTGCCAGCAAAAGGGGCAGGGAAAGCAATCAGCCCCAGCATTTT. The complete variable domain, with remaining parts taken from reference TRBV19 and TRBJ1-5, reads DGGITQSPKYLFRKEGQNVTLSCEQNLNHDAMYWYRQDPGQGLRLIYYSQIVNDFQKGDIAEGYSVSREKKESFPLTVTSAQKNPTAFYLCASKRGRESNQPQHFGDGTRLSIL.

V gene TRBV27 combines with J gene TRBJ1-5; D is undetermined. Looked up from germline, CDR1 is MNHEY and CDR2 is SMNVEV (reference sequence). Trimming pared 3 bases from V and 0 bases from J, leaving 12 bases between. The CDR3 length is 16 residues. CDR3 residues: CASSFKAEYSNQPQHF. The CDR3 nucleotides are TGTGCCAGCAGTTTTAAGGCGGAGTATAGCAATCAGCCCCAGCATTTT.

The rearrangement uses TRBV19 and TRBJ1-5; the match to TRBD1 covers 8 bases. Losses at the gene ends were 6 bases for V and 4 bases for J; bases not matched to a gene: 11. This CDR3 contains 16 residues. Germline V CDR1 and CDR2: LNHDA, SQIVND (reference sequence). The CDR3 region has the DNA TGTGCCAGTAGCCCAGACAGGGGCATAAGGAATCAGCCCCAGCATTTT. It is translated as CASSPDRGIRNQPQHF.

The V call is TRBV3-1, the J call TRBJ1-1; D ambiguous. CDR3 length equals 14 residues. Germline CDR1 reads LGHDT; CDR2 reads YNNKEL (reference sequence). Trimming pared 0 bases from V and 10 bases from J, leaving 15 bases between. CDR3 in DNA: TGTGCCAGCAGCCAAGAATCCTCGGGGATTGGAGCTTTCTTT. Translating gives CASSQESSGIGAFF.

This clonotype was seen a handful of times. The chain carries TRBV6-2 or TRBV6-3 and TRBJ2-1, with 12 positions matching TRBD2. Looked up from germline, CDR1 is MNHEY and CDR2 is SVGEGT. This CDR3 is built from 20 residues. The V segment lost 3 bases and the J segment 0 bases; nucleotides outside the gene matches: 12. The CDR3 region has the DNA TGTGCCAGCAGTTATGTTCTTCTAGCGGGAGGGCCGCGCTCCTACAATGAGCAGTTCTTC. Its translation is CASSYVLLAGGPRSYNEQFF.

This clonotype was recorded many times. The chain is built from TRBV28 and TRBJ2-7; no clear D gene. V lost 8 bases, J lost 2 bases, and 10 bases lay in between. From germline, CDR1 is MDHEN and CDR2 SYDVKM. This CDR3 has 12 residues. The DNA of the CDR3 is TGTGCCAGCGCCTTAGGAGCCTACGAGCAGTACTTC. Its translation: CASALGAYEQYF.

Comments on this clonotype: This may stem from a read error, because a much larger clone lies one nucleotide away. The rearrangement links TRBV20-1 to TRBJ1-2, with 8 bases identical to TRBD1. The junction had 16 bases not matched to a gene; V was cut back by 6 bases and J by 7 bases. The CDR3 loop spans 15 amino acids. CDR1 and CDR2 from the germline V gene are DFQATT and SNEGSKA (reference sequence). CDR3 region: CSASRLQGDVGGYTF. CDR3 DNA sequence: TGCAGTGCGAGTCGATTACAGGGGGACGTCGGTGGCTACACCTTC.

Points on this clonotype: A much larger clone is a single base away; this may be a read error. The rearrangement uses TRBV28 and TRBJ1-2; D might be TRBD1 (6 bases). The CDR3 runs to 16 residues. Germline CDR1 MDHEN, CDR2 SYDVKM. CDR3 sequence: CASSGAPTGPNYGYAF. The CDR3 bases are TGTGCCAGCAGTGGGGCCCCGACAGGTCCTAACTATGGCTACGCCTTC.

The CDR3 spells CASSLVGTGQYF. DNA of the CDR3: TGTGCCAGCAGCTTAGTAGGGACAGGGCAGTACTTC. The genes are TRBV7-9 and TRBJ2-7, with 8 positions matching TRBD1. Germline V lookup: CDR1 SEHNR, CDR2 FQNEAQ (reference sequence). V was pared by 1 base and J by 9 bases, with 2 bases of the junction left unmatched. The CDR3 totals 12 residues.

This clonotype was observed at least ten times. The chain joins TRBV28 to TRBJ2-7; TRBD1 agrees at 10 bases. The V and J ends lost 4 bases and 5 bases, in that order; junction bases with no gene match: 5. Germline loops: CDR1 MDHEN, CDR2 SYDVKM. CDR3 size: 14 residues. CDR3 nucleotides: TGTGCCAGCAGTTCTAGGACAGGGGGACACGAGCAGTACTTC. Its translation: CASSSRTGGHEQYF.

This clonotype was seen a few times. V and J are TRBV28 and TRBJ2-1, with D unresolved. CDR1 is MDHEN and CDR2 is SYDVKM in the germline V gene. The CDR3 is 13 amino acids. Trimming cost V 7 bases and J 8 bases, with 15 bases left between them. The CDR3 coding sequence is TGTGCCAGCACCCCAAATAGGGCGGATGAGCAGTTCTTC. Translation: CASTPNRADEQFF.

The count of this clonotype is one. V and J are TRBV2 and TRBJ2-1; D may be TRBD2 (5 bases). Germline assignment: CDR1 SNHLY and CDR2 FYNNEI. V gave up 6 bases and J gave up 2 bases, with 20 bases separating them. This CDR3 has 17 residues. The CDR3 DNA follows: TGTGCCAGCAGGTCGGGCCCTAGTCCGGGGACCTACAATGAGCAGTTCTTC. Its translation: CASRSGPSPGTYNEQFF.